This paragraph covers one TCR beta chain sequence. There are a few counts of this clone. The antigen it binds to is not known. Base-call qualities are not available, and no considerably larger clone is one nucleotide away. TCRbeta CDR3 regions were amplified from genomic DNA using the immunoSEQ Assay, a bias-controlled multiplex PCR. The published analysis was carried out like this. The number of nucleated cells in each sample was estimated from the amplification of reference gene primers within the assay. To quantify the absolute abundance of each unique TCRbeta CDR3 rearrangement, sequence reads were collapsed and filtered. For each sample, productive Simpson clonality was calculated by taking the square root of Simpson's diversity index across productive rearrangements. What TCRdb holds here is the immuneACCESS table cut down to in-frame rearrangements. Part of the clones is not present; checked against another copy, under half of the missing clones reflect an unresolved V gene, and the others are unexplained. D and trimming were read from the DNA, whereas the V and J calls and clone size are those reported in that table. The sample table contains about 130,000 clones; only one count was recorded for roughly four fifths of them. About 18% of the sample is taken by the ten largest.

One collaborating source in Seattle enrolled patients during active infection and followed them longitudinally through the course of disease. Whole blood was collected in K2EDTA tubes by collaborating institutions according to the institutions' own protocols. For TCRbeta analysis, collaborators shipped samples in one of three forms: frozen whole blood, isolated PBMCs, or DNA extracted from either of those sample types. This entry comes from a study of blood T cell repertoires in COVID-19 (dated by TCRdb to 2020 to 2022). For the study in its entirety: Collaborator samples came from the United States, Italy and Spain and covered acute and convalescent phases of COVID-19. The prospective study material was composed of cDNA or gDNA derived from T cells, B-cell-depleted T cells, or PBMCs. Subjects who had been exposed to COVID-19, were actively infected with it, or had recovered from it provided the deeply sampled blood TCRbeta repertoires that made up the dataset. The repertoires were made available in a free public database intended to serve as a resource for research on the immune response to SARS-CoV-2. Samples came from the ongoing ImmuneRACE study (first 160 participants) plus 1,254 subjects from 6 global collaborators. Nearly every sample came with metadata listing a de-identified subject ID, COVID-19 status, age in years and sex. Where available, HLA class I and class II types were taken from metadata supplied by the sample provider and were not determined by assay-based typing.

The germline V gene (reference sequence) gives CDR1 as MNHEY and CDR2 as SMNVEV. Including cysteine and phenylalanine, the CDR3 has 16 amino acids. The sequence is cut down to CDR3 DNA, 48 bases in frame from base 1. Trimmed from V: 3 bases; trimmed from J: 5 bases; junction bases lacking a gene match: 11. The paper as a whole reports these results and caveats: The quantity of clinical and demographic metadata differed by source and by participant and was supplied without curation.

The TCR sequence derives from a man under 40 with COVID-19, enrolled during active disease. The sequenced sample consisted of peripheral blood. The V and J segments used are TRBV27 and TRBJ2-5, with 8 bases in between that match TRBD2. For the CDR3, the sequence is CASSFSGGAVWETQYF. The nucleotide sequence reads TGTGCCAGCAGTTTTTCGGGGGGGGCCGTATGGGAGACCCAGTACTTC.